The next 32 T cell receptor beta chains were all read from a single sample in a study of cytomegalovirus exposure and HLA in healthy donors (dated by TCRdb to about 2017). Library generation was performed with the immunoSEQ multiplex PCR assay. For the multiplex PCR, a mixture combining 60 forward primers for TCR Vbeta segments and 13 reverse primers for TCR Jbeta segments was used. TCRdb retrieved this table from immuneACCESS and kept in-frame rearrangements only. Not all clones are present; in checked studies, unresolved V genes account for under half, and no reason is known for the remainder. The sample has over 150,000 clones on record, around 80% of them singletons. More than 3.5% of the sample is in the top ten clones. The source material was PBMCs. The receptors shown here come from a woman in her sixties or seventies in good health and CMV-seropositive.

The chain uses TRBV28 and TRBJ1-5, with D uncertain. V gave up 7 bases and J gave up 0 bases, with 16 bases separating them. The CDR3 consists of 16 residues. Germline values: CDR1 MDHEN, CDR2 SYDVKM. The CDR3 here is CASTPLGTPSNQPQHF. The CDR3 nucleotides read TGTGCCAGCACCCCATTGGGCACCCCTAGCAATCAGCCCCAGCATTTT.

This clone was detected only once. This rearrangement joins TRBV19 to TRBJ1-2, with D maybe TRBD1 (5 bases). From germline, CDR1 is LNHDA and CDR2 SQIVND (reference sequence). The CDR3 is 14 residues long. V shed 5 bases and J shed 2 bases, with 12 bases lying between them. The CDR3 loop reads CASSPDGGNYGYTF. In DNA form, the CDR3 reads TGTGCCAGTAGTCCAGATGGGGGGAACTATGGCTACACCTTC.

The genes are TRBV19 and TRBJ2-5; 8 nucleotides line up with TRBD2. The CDR3 loop spans 14 amino acids. V dropped 4 bases and J dropped 7; count of bases not matched to a gene: 8. Germline V lookup: CDR1 LNHDA, CDR2 SQIVND (reference sequence). CDR3 bases: TGTGCCAGTAGTACGCGGGCGGGAGGAGTGACCCAGTACTTC. Translated: CASSTRAGGVTQYF.

The genes are TRBV18 and TRBJ2-7; TRBD1 agrees at 9 bases. This CDR3 region has 15 residues. The V and J ends lost 2 bases and 5 bases, in that order; junction bases with no gene match: 7. Germline V gene sequence: CDR1 KGHSH, CDR2 LQKENI. The CDR3 spells CASSPLGQGRDEQYF. CDR3 sequence (DNA): TGTGCCAGCTCACCATTGGGACAGGGCCGGGACGAGCAGTACTTC.

The chain carries TRBV18 and TRBJ2-7, with 7 bases matching TRBD2. The germline V gene has CDR1 KGHSH and CDR2 LQKENI. Unmatched junction bases numbered 13, after V lost 1 base and J lost 1 base. The CDR3 is made up of 18 amino acids. CDR3 DNA sequence: TGTGCCAGCTCACCACTCTCCATTGCGAGCGGGAAGTCCTACGAGCAGTACTTC. Protein: CASSPLSIASGKSYEQYF.

CDR3 nucleotides: TGTGCCAGCAGCCTAAGGAAGGGACAGGGGATCGACGAGCAGTACTTC. This codes for CASSLRKGQGIDEQYF. V is TRBV6-6 and J is TRBJ2-7; 10 bases line up with TRBD1. The germline V gene has CDR1 MNHNY and CDR2 SVGAGI (reference sequence). The V segment lost 6 bases and the J segment 5 bases; nucleotides outside the gene matches: 13. The CDR3 runs 16 residues.

The chain joins TRBV28 to TRBJ2-3; D gene uncertain. V lost 6 bases to trimming and J lost 5 bases, with 18 bases between them. Germline V gene data show CDR1 as MDHEN and CDR2 as SYDVKM. This CDR3 region has 15 residues. CDR3 in amino acids: CASSPSGTYGDTQYF. CDR3 DNA sequence: TGTGCCAGCAGCCCGTCGGGTACCTACGGAGATACGCAGTATTTT.

Comments on this clone: The germline gene is not matched at one end of the junction; a read error may be the cause. The J gene is TRBJ1-2, the V gene TRBV7-9; D not certain. From germline, CDR1 is SEHNR and CDR2 FQNEAQ (reference sequence). The CDR3 runs 14 residues. The DNA for the CDR3 is TGTTCCAGCAGCTTAGCGCCGGCTAACTATGGCTACACCTTC. Protein sequence: CSSSLAPANYGYTF.

The chain employs TRBV25-1 and TRBJ2-7, with 7 bases identical to TRBD1. Germline V gives CDR1 MGHDK, CDR2 SYGVNS. V shed 6 bases and J 4 bases; nucleotides not matched to a gene: 3. The CDR3 consists of 12 residues. The CDR3 DNA follows: TGTGCCAGCAGCGAACAGGGGTACGAGCAGTACTTC. Translating it yields CASSEQGYEQYF.

The V call is TRBV5-1, the J call TRBJ2-1; TRBD2 matches at 9 bases. The CDR3 runs to 15 residues. Germline loops: CDR1 SGHRS, CDR2 YFSETQ. Losses at the gene ends were 2 bases for V and 7 bases for J; bases not matched to a gene: 7. CDR3 in DNA: TGCGCCAGCAGCTTACTCGGGACTAGCAATAATGAGCAGTTCTTC. It encodes CASSLLGTSNNEQFF.

The chain recombines TRBV28 with TRBJ1-2, with D maybe TRBD1 (6 bases). Germline V gene sequence: CDR1 MDHEN, CDR2 SYDVKM. Between the trimmed V and J ends, which lost 5 bases and 4 bases, there was a span of 8 bases. This CDR3 spans 12 amino acids. The CDR3: CASSQGTYGYTF. The CDR3, as DNA: TGTGCCAGCAGTCAGGGGACCTATGGCTACACCTTC.

This chain uses TRBV28 with TRBJ2-7, with TRBD2 identical over 7 bases. This CDR3 comprises 14 residues. Trimming cost V 3 bases and J 4 bases; bases outside gene matches: 6. In germline, CDR1 is MDHEN, CDR2 SYDVKM. CDR3 amino acids: CASSFMGGSYEQYF. As DNA, the CDR3 is TGTGCCAGCAGTTTTATGGGGGGGTCTTACGAGCAGTACTTC.

Concerning this clone: Other DNA sequences of this sample code for an identical CDR3. The chain has TRBV4-1 and TRBJ2-1; 7 bases fit TRBD2. The CDR3 length is 15 residues. The trim removed 3 bases at V and 5 bases at J, leaving 7 bases unmatched. In germline, CDR1 is MGHRA, CDR2 YSYEKL. CDR3 amino acids: CASSHPGLADNEQFF. In nucleotides, the CDR3 is TGCGCCAGCAGCCACCCGGGGCTAGCGGACAATGAGCAGTTCTTC.

The CDR3 region is CASSPRLAVKETQYF. The CDR3 DNA reads as TGTGCCAGCAGTCCTCGACTAGCGGTTAAAGAGACCCAGTACTTC. J is TRBJ2-5 and V is TRBV2; 9 bases are shared with TRBD2. This CDR3 contains 15 residues. Germline lookup yields CDR1 SNHLY and CDR2 FYNNEI. J lost 3 bases, V lost 5 bases, and 7 bases had no gene match. Drawing the rest from reference TRBV2 and TRBJ2-5, the complete variable domain is EPEVTQTPSHQVTQMGQEVILRCVPISNHLYFYWYRQILGQKVEFLVSFYNNEISEKSEIFDDQFSVERPDGSNFTLKIRSTKLEDSAMYFCASSPRLAVKETQYFGPGTRLLVL.

Only one count was recorded for this clone. This chain links TRBV28 with TRBJ2-7, with D possibly being TRBD1 (6 bases). Germline V gene data show CDR1 as MDHEN and CDR2 as SYDVKM. V lost 5 bases, J lost 3 bases, and 17 bases lay in between. The CDR3 covers 15 residues. The CDR3 DNA follows: TGTGCCAGCAGTATCGTGACAGGACCGTTCTACGAGCAGTACTTC. Translating gives CASSIVTGPFYEQYF.

The chain is built from TRBV10-3 and TRBJ2-7; 8 bases map to TRBD2. The junction had 4 bases not matched to a gene; V was cut back by 6 bases and J by 0 bases. Per the germline V gene, CDR1 is ENHRY and CDR2 is SYGVKD. The length of the CDR3 is 14 residues. The CDR3 region is CAIRSGTSSYEQYF. The CDR3, as DNA: TGTGCCATCAGATCCGGGACTAGCTCCTACGAGCAGTACTTC.

The chain links TRBV28 to TRBJ2-1; 10 bases fit TRBD2. The CDR3 runs to 18 residues. J lost 3 bases, V lost 11 bases, and 19 bases had no gene match. Germline V gene data show CDR1 as MDHEN and CDR2 as SYDVKM. CDR3 nucleotides: TGTGCCTCCTCGGGGGCTAGCGGGGGTGATTCGGGCTACAATGAGCAGTTCTTC. Protein: CASSGASGGDSGYNEQFF. The full variable domain, rest sourced from reference TRBV28 and TRBJ2-1, is DVKVTQSSRYLVKRTGEKVFLECVQDMDHENMFWYRQDPGLGLRLIYFSYDVKMKEKGDIPEGYSVSREKKERFSLILESASTNQTSMYLCASSGASGGDSGYNEQFFGPGTRLTVL.

The chain uses TRBV11-2 and TRBJ2-3; TRBD2 aligns across 8 bases. Germline assignment: CDR1 SGHAT and CDR2 FQNNGV. The J segment lost 5 bases and the V segment lost 3 bases, leaving 7 bases of the junction unmatched. The length of the CDR3 is 15 residues. DNA for the CDR3: TGTGCCAGCAGCTTTGGCGGGGGGTGGATAGATACGCAGTATTTT. Translation gives CASSFGGGWIDTQYF. Combining the CDR3 with reference TRBV11-2 and TRBJ2-3 gives the whole variable domain EAGVAQSPRYKIIEKRQSVAFWCNPISGHATLYWYQQILGQGPKLLIQFQNNGVVDDSQLPKDRFSAERLKGVDSTLKIQPAKLEDSAVYLCASSFGGGWIDTQYFGPGTRLTVL.

The chain combines TRBV12-5 with TRBJ2-7; 8 bases are a match to TRBD1. With V trimmed by 1 base and J by 4 bases, 9 bases remained unmatched. The CDR3 runs to 16 residues. CDR1 is LGHNT, CDR2 FRNRAP, per germline. DNA for the CDR3: TGTGCTAGTGGTTTGGACAGGGGGACAGGAGTATACGAGCAGTACTTC. Its translation: CASGLDRGTGVYEQYF.

The CDR3 sequence: CSGSPGQGLFETQYF. As DNA, the CDR3 is TGCAGCGGGAGTCCGGGACAGGGTCTTTTCGAGACCCAGTACTTC. This chain connects TRBV29-1 to TRBJ2-5, with 9 bases fitting TRBD1. Trimming removed 7 bases from V and 5 bases from J; junction bases left unmatched: 14. There are 15 residues in the CDR3. The V gene's germline CDR1 is SQVTM and CDR2 ANQGSEA.

The V and J genes are TRBV9 and TRBJ1-1; D not certain. In germline, CDR1 is SGDLS, CDR2 YYNGEE. The germline V and J ends were trimmed by 0 bases and 6 bases, with 9 bases remaining between them. The CDR3 has 13 amino acids. The DNA of the CDR3 is TGTGCCAGCAGCGTAGCGGGGTTTTCTGAAGCTTTCTTT. Translating gives CASSVAGFSEAFF.

About this clone itself: One end of the junction does not line up with germline, which may come from a read error. The chain combines TRBV2 with TRBJ2-6, with a tentative D call TRBD1 (5 bases). The germline CDR1 and CDR2 sequences are SNHLY and FYNNEI. The CDR3 is 14 amino acids. The CDR3 DNA sequence: TGTGCCAGCAGTGACAGGGCTGGGGCCAACGGCCTGACTTTC. Translated, it gives CASSDRAGANGLTF.

The genes are TRBV13 and TRBJ2-3; D is unresolved. V dropped 1 base and J dropped 8 bases, with 7 bases sitting between them. Germline loops: CDR1 PRHDT, CDR2 FYEKMQ (reference sequence). The CDR3 loop spans 12 amino acids. The CDR3 nucleotides are TGTGCCAGCAGCTTAGAGTTCGGTACGCAGTATTTT. It is translated as CASSLEFGTQYF.

This chain connects TRBV20-1 to TRBJ2-5; TRBD1 is a possible D gene (6 bases). This CDR3 region has 11 residues. The V gene lost 1 base and the J gene lost 7 bases, with 7 bases spanning the gap. Germline CDR1 and CDR2: DFQATT and SNEGSKA (reference sequence). The CDR3 spells CSARVQGTQYF. CDR3 DNA sequence: TGCAGTGCTAGAGTACAGGGGACCCAGTACTTC.

The CDR3 DNA reads TGTGCCAGCAGCGGACAGGGAGTAACTGGGGCCAACGTCCTGACTTTC. This translates into CASSGQGVTGANVLTF. J is TRBJ2-6 and V is TRBV2; 8 bases are a match to TRBD1. The V gene's germline CDR1 is SNHLY and CDR2 FYNNEI. With 6 bases clipped from V and 2 bases from J, the junction kept 6 bases outside the gene matches. The length of the CDR3 is 16 residues.

This chain connects TRBV9 to TRBJ2-7; D perhaps matches TRBD1 (6 bases). V was pared by 3 bases and J by 4 bases, with 17 bases between. The V gene's germline CDR1 is SGDLS and CDR2 YYNGEE. This CDR3 spans 15 amino acids. The CDR3 coding sequence is TGTGCCAGCAGCGCCGGACCAGGGGCAATTTACGAGCAGTACTTC. Translating it yields CASSAGPGAIYEQYF.

This sequence joins TRBV7-9 and TRBJ1-5, with 10 bases fitting TRBD1. This CDR3 spans 16 amino acids. V dropped 1 base and J dropped 4; count of bases not matched to a gene: 4. Per germline, CDR1 SEHNR and CDR2 FQNEAQ (reference sequence). The DNA of the CDR3 is TGTGCCAGCAGCTTAGTCGGACAGGGGGAAAATCAGCCCCAGCATTTT. It codes for CASSLVGQGENQPQHF.

The gene calls are TRBV5-1 and TRBJ2-1, with TRBD2 identical over 10 bases. CDR1 SGHRS and CDR2 YFSETQ come from the germline V gene. With 0 bases clipped from V and 5 bases from J, the junction kept 2 bases outside the gene matches. The CDR3 consists of 15 residues. CDR3 loop: CASSLGLAGDNEQFF. The CDR3 DNA follows: TGCGCCAGCAGCTTGGGCCTAGCGGGAGACAATGAGCAGTTCTTC. Complete variable domain (other parts from reference TRBV5-1 and TRBJ2-1): KAGVTQTPRYLIKTRGQQVTLSCSPISGHRSVSWYQQTPGQGLQFLFEYFSETQRNKGNFPGRFSGRQFSNSRSEMNVSTLELGDSALYLCASSLGLAGDNEQFFGPGTRLTVL.

The V gene is TRBV5-4, the J gene TRBJ2-1; possible D gene TRBD2, 6 bases. Deletions cut 4 bases from V and 7 bases from J, with 15 bases between. The CDR3 totals 14 residues. Germline V gene lookup returns CDR1 SGHNT and CDR2 YYREEE (reference sequence). The CDR3 coding sequence is TGTGCCAGCAGCGGGGGGTTGGGCGTTAATGAGCAGTTCTTC. It codes for CASSGGLGVNEQFF.

V gene TRBV5-6 combines with J gene TRBJ1-2; a possible D gene is TRBD1 (6 bases). Germline CDR1 and CDR2: SGHDT and YYEEEE. Trimming took off 4 bases at V and 4 bases at J, with 20 bases between the two ends. The CDR3 sequence is 16 residues long. CDR3 nucleotide sequence: TGTGCCAGCAGCACCAAAGACAGGACCCAGCCCTATGGCTACACCTTC. It encodes CASSTKDRTQPYGYTF.

The chain joins TRBV7-9 to TRBJ2-3; D is undetermined. V was pared by 3 bases and J by 4 bases, with 5 bases between. The CDR3 length is 12 residues. Germline CDR1 SEHNR, CDR2 FQNEAQ (reference sequence). CDR3 nucleotide sequence: TGTGCCAGCAGCTTTGTCGCAGATACGCAGTATTTT. This translates into CASSFVADTQYF.

In DNA, the CDR3 is TGTGCCACCAGCAGAGCCCTAACAGGGGGCGCACCGGGCGAGCAGTTCTTC. It specifies CATSRALTGGAPGEQFF. The chain uses TRBV15 and TRBJ2-1; 9 bases map to TRBD1. This CDR3 is 17 amino acids long. CDR1 is LNHNV, CDR2 YYDKDF, per germline (reference sequence). With V trimmed by 1 base and J by 10 bases, 14 bases remained unmatched. Full variable domain (missing parts from reference TRBV15 and TRBJ2-1): DAMVIQNPRYQVTQFGKPVTLSCSQTLNHNVMYWYQQKSSQAPKLLFHYYDKDFNNEADTPDNFQSRRPNTSFCFLDIRSPGLGDTAMYLCATSRALTGGAPGEQFFGPGTRLTVL.